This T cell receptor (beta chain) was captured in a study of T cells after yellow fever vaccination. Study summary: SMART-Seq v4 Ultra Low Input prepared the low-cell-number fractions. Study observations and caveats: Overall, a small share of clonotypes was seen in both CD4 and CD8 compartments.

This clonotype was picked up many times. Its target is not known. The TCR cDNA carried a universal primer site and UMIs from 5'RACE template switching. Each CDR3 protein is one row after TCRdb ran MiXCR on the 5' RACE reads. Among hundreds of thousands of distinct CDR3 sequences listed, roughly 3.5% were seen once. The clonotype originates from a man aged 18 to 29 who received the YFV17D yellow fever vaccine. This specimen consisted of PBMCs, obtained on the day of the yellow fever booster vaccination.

The CDR3 DNA is TGCAGTGTCAAGAGAGGACAGCAGCCCCAGCATTTT. Its translation is CSVKRGQQPQHF. The chain combines TRBV20-1 with TRBJ1-5; D may be TRBD1 (6 bases). Germline CDR1 is DFQATT and CDR2 is SNEGSKA (reference sequence). Trimming removed 7 bases at V and 7 bases at J, with 14 bases between. This CDR3 has 12 residues.